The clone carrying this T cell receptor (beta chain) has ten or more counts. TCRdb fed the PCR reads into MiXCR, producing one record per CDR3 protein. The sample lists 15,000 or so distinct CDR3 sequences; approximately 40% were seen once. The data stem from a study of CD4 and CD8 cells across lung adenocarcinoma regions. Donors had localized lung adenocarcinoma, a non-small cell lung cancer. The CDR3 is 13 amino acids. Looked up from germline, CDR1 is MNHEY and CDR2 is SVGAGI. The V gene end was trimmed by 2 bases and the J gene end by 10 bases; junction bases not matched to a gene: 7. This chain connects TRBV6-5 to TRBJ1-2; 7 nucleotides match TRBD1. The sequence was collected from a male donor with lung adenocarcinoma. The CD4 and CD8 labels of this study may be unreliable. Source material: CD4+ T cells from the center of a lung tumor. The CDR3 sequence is CASSYEDRRPYTF. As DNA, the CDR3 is TGTGCCAGCAGTTACGAGGACAGGAGGCCCTACACCTTC.